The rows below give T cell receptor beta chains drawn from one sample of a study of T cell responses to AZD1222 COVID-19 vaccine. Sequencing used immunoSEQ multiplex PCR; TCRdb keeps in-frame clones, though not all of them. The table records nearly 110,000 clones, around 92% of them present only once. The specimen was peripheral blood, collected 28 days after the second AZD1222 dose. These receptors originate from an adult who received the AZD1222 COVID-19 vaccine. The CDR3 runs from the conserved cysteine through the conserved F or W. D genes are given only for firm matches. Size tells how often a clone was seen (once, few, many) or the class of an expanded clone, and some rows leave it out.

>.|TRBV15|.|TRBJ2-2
CVTSRAQGNTGELFF
TGTGTCACCAGCAGAGCACAGGGCAACACCGGGGAGCTGTTTTTT
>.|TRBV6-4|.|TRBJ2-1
CASSEQEGQREQFF
TGTGCCAGCAGCGAGCAGGAGGGCCAACGTGAGCAGTTCTTC
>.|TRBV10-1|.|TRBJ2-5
CASSDPPGETQYF
TGCGCCAGCAGTGACCCCCCGGGCGAGACCCAGTACTTC
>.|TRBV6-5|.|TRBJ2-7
CASSSEGTATYEQYF
TGTGCCAGCAGTAGCGAGGGGACGGCGACCTACGAGCAGTACTTC
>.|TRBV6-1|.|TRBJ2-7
CASSEALATYEQYF
TGTGCCAGCAGTGAAGCGCTAGCAACCTACGAGCAGTACTTC
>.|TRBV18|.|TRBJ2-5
CASSPPFQETQYF
TGTGCCAGCTCACCACCATTCCAAGAGACCCAGTACTTC
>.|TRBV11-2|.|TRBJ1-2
CASSLGVTAVQSYTF
TGTGCCAGCAGCTTAGGAGTAACGGCAGTACAAAGCTACACCTTC
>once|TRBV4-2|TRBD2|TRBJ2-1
CASSQDWPSGRNEQFF
TGTGCCAGCAGCCAAGATTGGCCTAGCGGTCGAAATGAGCAGTTCTTC
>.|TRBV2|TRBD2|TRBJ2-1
CASSFSGGANNEQFF
TGTGCCAGCAGTTTTAGCGGGGGGGCGAACAATGAGCAGTTCTTC
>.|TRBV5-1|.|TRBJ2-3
CASSLEGDKPPTDTQYF
TGCGCCAGCAGCTTGGAGGGGGACAAGCCCCCCACAGATACGCAGTATTTT
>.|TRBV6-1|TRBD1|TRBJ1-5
CASSGARTGGSKYSNQPQHF
TGTGCCAGCAGTGGCGCTAGGACAGGGGGGTCCAAGTATAGCAATCAGCCCCAGCATTTT
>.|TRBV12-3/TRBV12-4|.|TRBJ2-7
CASSFGAYEQYF
TGTGCCAGCAGTTTCGGGGCCTACGAGCAGTACTTC
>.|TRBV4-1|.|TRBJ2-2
CASTYTVKNTGELFF
TGCGCCAGCACATATACAGTGAAAAACACCGGGGAGCTGTTTTTT
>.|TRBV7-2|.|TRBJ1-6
CASSLDRDTYNSPLHF
TGTGCCAGCAGCTTGGACCGGGACACGTATAATTCACCCCTCCACTTT
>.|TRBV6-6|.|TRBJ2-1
CASSTPPGDPIQNLYNEQFF
TGTGCCAGCAGCACGCCTCCCGGAGACCCAATTCAAAACCTCTACAATGAGCAGTTCTTC
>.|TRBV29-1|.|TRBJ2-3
CSVKGGSSTDTQYF
TGCAGCGTCAAAGGGGGTAGCAGCACAGATACGCAGTATTTT
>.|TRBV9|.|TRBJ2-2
CASSVDPGELFF
TGTGCCAGCAGCGTAGACCCCGGGGAGCTGTTTTTT
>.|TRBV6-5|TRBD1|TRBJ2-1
CASSYWTGDNEQFF
TGTGCCAGCAGTTACTGGACAGGGGATAATGAGCAGTTCTTC
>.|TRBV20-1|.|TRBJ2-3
CSASWMRVSTDTQYF
TGCAGTGCTAGTTGGATGAGGGTTAGCACAGATACGCAGTATTTT
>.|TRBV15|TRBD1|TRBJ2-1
CATSRGGGQGQNEQFF
TGTGCCACCAGCAGAGGGGGGGGACAGGGGCAAAATGAGCAGTTCTTC
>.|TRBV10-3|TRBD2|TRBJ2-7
CAIGGGSVVYEQYF
TGTGCCATCGGGGGGGGGTCGGTAGTATACGAGCAGTACTTC
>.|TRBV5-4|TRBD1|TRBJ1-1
CASSFRGQGTEAFF
TGTGCCAGCAGCTTCAGAGGACAGGGGACTGAAGCTTTCTTT
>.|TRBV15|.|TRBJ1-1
CATSRDQGNTEAFF
TGTGCCACCAGCAGAGATCAAGGGAACACTGAAGCTTTCTTT
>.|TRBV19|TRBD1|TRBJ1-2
CASSTDRDSYYGYTF
TGTGCCAGTAGTACCGACCGGGACAGCTACTATGGCTACACCTTC
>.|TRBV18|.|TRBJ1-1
CASSPLRMNTEAFF
TGTGCCAGCTCACCATTGAGAATGAACACTGAAGCTTTCTTT
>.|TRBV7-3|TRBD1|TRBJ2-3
CASSSPGQGEDTQYF
TGTGCCAGCAGCTCCCCGGGACAGGGGGAGGATACGCAGTATTTT
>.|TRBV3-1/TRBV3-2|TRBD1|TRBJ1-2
CASSQDRGRFGYTF
TGTGCCAGCAGCCAAGACAGGGGGCGTTTTGGCTACACCTTC
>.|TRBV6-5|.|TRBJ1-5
CASRRTDNQPQHF
TGTGCCAGCAGGAGGACGGACAATCAGCCCCAGCATTTT
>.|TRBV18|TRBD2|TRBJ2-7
CASSQGLAGGHSYEQYF
TGTGCCAGCTCACAGGGACTAGCGGGAGGACACTCCTACGAGCAGTACTTC
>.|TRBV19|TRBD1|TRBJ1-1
CATKWGTDTNTEAFF
TGTGCCACCAAATGGGGGACAGATACGAACACTGAAGCTTTCTTT
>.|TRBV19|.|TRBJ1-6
CASSSSGNSPLHF
TGTGCCAGTAGCTCCTCCGGAAATTCACCCCTCCACTTT
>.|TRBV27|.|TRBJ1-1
CASSFLESFSEAFF
TGTGCCAGCAGTTTTCTGGAGTCTTTCTCTGAAGCTTTCTTT
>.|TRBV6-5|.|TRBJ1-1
CASSTMPQGEAFF
TGTGCCAGCAGTACCATGCCTCAGGGGGAAGCTTTCTTT
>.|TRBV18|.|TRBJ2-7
CASSPGHPRGDEQYF
TGTGCCAGCTCACCCGGCCACCCCAGGGGGGACGAGCAGTACTTC
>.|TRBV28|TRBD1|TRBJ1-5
CASSITGGKNQPQHF
TGTGCCAGCAGTATTACAGGGGGCAAAAATCAGCCCCAGCATTTT
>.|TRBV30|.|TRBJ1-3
CAWSVQERNTIYF
TGTGCCTGGAGTGTACAGGAGAGAAACACCATATATTTT
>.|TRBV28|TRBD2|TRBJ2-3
CASSFFARGEAADTQYF
TGTGCCAGCAGTTTTTTCGCCCGGGGGGAGGCAGCAGATACGCAGTATTTT
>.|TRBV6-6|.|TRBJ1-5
CASSLLTSNQPQHF
TGTGCCAGCAGTTTACTTACTAGCAATCAGCCCCAGCATTTT
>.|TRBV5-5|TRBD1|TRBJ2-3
CASRSGTGVRAQSGDTQYF
TGTGCCAGCAGGTCCGGGACAGGGGTCCGGGCCCAGTCGGGAGATACGCAGTATTTT
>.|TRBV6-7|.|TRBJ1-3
CASSYLGHFNSGNTIYF
TGTGCCAGCAGTTACCTCGGACACTTTAACTCTGGAAACACCATATATTTT
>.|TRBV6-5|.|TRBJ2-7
CASSITGTYEQYF
TGTGCCAGCAGCATAACAGGGACCTACGAGCAGTACTTC
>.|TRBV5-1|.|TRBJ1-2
CASSLGRGSLGYTF
TGCGCCAGCAGCTTGGGCAGGGGTTCGCTTGGCTACACCTTC
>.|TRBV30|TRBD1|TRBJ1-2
CARQGIGYGYTF
TGTGCTCGACAGGGGATCGGCTATGGCTACACCTTC
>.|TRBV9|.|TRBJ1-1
CASSLSREDEAFF
TGTGCCAGCAGCCTCTCCCGGGAGGATGAAGCTTTCTTT
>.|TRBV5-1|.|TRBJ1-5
CASSYQGSQPQHF
TGCGCCAGCAGCTACCAGGGGAGTCAGCCCCAGCATTTT
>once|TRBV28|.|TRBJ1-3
CASSLFRGGSGNTIYF
TGTGCCAGCAGTTTATTTCGGGGTGGCTCTGGAAACACCATATATTTT
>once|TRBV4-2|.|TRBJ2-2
CASSQHGGANTGELFF
TGTGCCAGCAGCCAACACGGTGGGGCGAACACCGGGGAGCTGTTTTTT
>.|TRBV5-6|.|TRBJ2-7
CASSLNRDWEQYF
TGTGCCAGCAGCTTGAACAGGGATTGGGAGCAGTACTTC
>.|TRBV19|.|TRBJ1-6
CASSMWDTDFNSPLHF
TGTGCCAGTAGTATGTGGGACACTGATTTTAATTCACCCCTCCACTTT
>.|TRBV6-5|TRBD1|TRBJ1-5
CASSTGEGQPQHF
TGTGCCAGCAGTACAGGGGAGGGTCAGCCCCAGCATTTT
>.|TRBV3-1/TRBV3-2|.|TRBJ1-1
CASSQRGGSTEAFF
TGTGCCAGCAGCCAAAGAGGGGGTAGCACTGAAGCTTTCTTT
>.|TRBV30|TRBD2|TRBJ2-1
CAWRWERENEQFF
TGTGCCTGGAGGTGGGAGCGGGAGAATGAGCAGTTCTTC
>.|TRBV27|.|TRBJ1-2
CASSLNTGNYGYTF
TGTGCCAGCAGCCTGAATACAGGAAACTATGGCTACACCTTC
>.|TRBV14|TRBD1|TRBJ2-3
CASSLRGGSTDTQYF
TGTGCCAGCAGCCTTCGAGGGGGCAGCACAGATACGCAGTATTTT
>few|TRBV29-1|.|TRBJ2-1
CSVRTTYNEQFF
TGCAGCGTTAGGACTACCTACAATGAGCAGTTCTTC